This TCR beta chain was recovered during a study of blood T cell repertoires in COVID-19. At the level of the study: Both acute and convalescent COVID-19 samples were obtained from the United States, Italy and Spain. Sources were T cells, B-cell-depleted T cells, or PBMCs; the material itself was cDNA or gDNA.

Per the germline V gene, CDR1 is MNHNY and CDR2 is SVGAGI (reference sequence). The CDR3 sequence is 13 residues long. Losses at the gene ends were 6 bases for V and 6 bases for J; bases not matched to a gene: 1. Per the study methods: Reference gene primer amplification in the assay estimated nucleated cell counts. Sequencing was performed with immunoSEQ multiplex PCR; in TCRdb, only in-frame clones are kept and a portion is missing. Clone size and the V and J calls come from that table; the DNA yielded D and trimming. This table has roughly 80,000 clones, more than 70% appearing once. Material: peripheral blood. The sequence was collected from a man in his 60s with active or convalescent COVID-19. The gene calls are TRBV6-6 and TRBJ1-4; 10 bases map to TRBD1. The CDR3 bases are TGTGCCAGCAGGGACAGGGGGTATGAAAAACTGTTTTTT. This sequence encodes CASRDRGYEKLFF.